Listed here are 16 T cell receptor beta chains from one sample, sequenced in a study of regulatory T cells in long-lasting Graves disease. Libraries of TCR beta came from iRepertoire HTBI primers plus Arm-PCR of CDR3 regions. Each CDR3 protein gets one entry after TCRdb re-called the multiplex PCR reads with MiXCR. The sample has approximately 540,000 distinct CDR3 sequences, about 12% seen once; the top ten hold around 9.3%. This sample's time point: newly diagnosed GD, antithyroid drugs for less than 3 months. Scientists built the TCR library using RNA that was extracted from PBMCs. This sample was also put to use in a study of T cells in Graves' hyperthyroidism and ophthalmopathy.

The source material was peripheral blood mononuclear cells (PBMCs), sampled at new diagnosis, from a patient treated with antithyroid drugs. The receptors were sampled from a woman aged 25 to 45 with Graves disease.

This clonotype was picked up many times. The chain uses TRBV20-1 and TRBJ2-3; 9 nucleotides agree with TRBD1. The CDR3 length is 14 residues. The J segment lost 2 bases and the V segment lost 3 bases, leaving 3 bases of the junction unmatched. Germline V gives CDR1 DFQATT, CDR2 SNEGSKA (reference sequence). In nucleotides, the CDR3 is TGCAGTGCTAGGTGGACAGGGGCCACAGATACGCAGTATTTT. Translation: CSARWTGATDTQYF.

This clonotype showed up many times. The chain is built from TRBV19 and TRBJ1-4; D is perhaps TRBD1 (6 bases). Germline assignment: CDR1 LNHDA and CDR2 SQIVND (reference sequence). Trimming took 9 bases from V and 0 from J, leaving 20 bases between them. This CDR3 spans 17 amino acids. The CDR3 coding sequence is TGTGCCAGCCAGGACAGTCCCCTACAAACAACTAATGAAAAACTGTTTTTT. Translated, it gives CASQDSPLQTTNEKLFF.

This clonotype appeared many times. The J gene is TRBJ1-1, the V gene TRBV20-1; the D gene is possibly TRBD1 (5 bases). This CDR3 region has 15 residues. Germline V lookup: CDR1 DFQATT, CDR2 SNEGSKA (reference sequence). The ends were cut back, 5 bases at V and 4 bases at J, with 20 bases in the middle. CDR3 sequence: CSAGPGRGGGTEAFF. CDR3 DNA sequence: TGCAGTGCTGGGCCTGGGAGGGGAGGAGGCACTGAAGCTTTCTTT.

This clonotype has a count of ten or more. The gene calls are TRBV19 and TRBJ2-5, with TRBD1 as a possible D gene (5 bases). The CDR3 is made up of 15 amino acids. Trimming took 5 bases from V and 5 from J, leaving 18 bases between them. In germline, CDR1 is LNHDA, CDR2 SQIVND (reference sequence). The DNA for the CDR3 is TGTGCCAGTAGTCTTAGCCCCAGGGATCGGGAGACCCAGTACTTC. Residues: CASSLSPRDRETQYF.

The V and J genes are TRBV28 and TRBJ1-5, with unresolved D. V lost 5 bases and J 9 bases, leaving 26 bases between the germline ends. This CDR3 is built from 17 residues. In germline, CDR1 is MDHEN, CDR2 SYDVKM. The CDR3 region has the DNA TGTGCCAGCAGTCCCTCGTTGGTGGCCGAATCCCTCCGGCCCCAGCATTTT. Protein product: CASSPSLVAESLRPQHF.

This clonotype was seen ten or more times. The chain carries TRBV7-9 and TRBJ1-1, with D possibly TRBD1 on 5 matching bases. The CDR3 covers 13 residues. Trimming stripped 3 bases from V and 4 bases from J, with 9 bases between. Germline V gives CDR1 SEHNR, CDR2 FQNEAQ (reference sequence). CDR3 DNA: TGTGCCAGCAGCTTCCCAGGGATCACTGAAGCTTTCTTT. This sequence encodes CASSFPGITEAFF. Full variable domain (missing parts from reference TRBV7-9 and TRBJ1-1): DTGVSQNPRHKITKRGQNVTFRCDPISEHNRLYWYRQTLGQGPEFLTYFQNEAQLEKSRLLSDRFSAERPKGSFSTLEIQRTEQGDSAMYLCASSFPGITEAFFGQGTRLTVV.

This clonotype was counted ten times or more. CDR3 region: CASNRPSVSYNEQFF. The CDR3, as DNA: TGTGCCAGCAATCGACCTAGCGTTTCCTACAATGAGCAGTTCTTC. The V and J genes are TRBV11-2 and TRBJ2-1; D might be TRBD2 (6 bases). Germline V CDR1 and CDR2: SGHAT, FQNNGV. The V end was cut by 7 bases, the J end by 1 base, with 14 bases between. This CDR3 comprises 15 residues.

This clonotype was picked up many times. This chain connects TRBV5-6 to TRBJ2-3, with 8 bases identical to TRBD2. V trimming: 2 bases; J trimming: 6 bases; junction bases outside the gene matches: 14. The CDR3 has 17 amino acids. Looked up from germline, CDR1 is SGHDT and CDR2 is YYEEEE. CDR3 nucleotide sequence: TGTGCCAGCAGCTTCTGGCTAGCGGGCTCCACCGCGGATACGCAGTATTTT. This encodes CASSFWLAGSTADTQYF.

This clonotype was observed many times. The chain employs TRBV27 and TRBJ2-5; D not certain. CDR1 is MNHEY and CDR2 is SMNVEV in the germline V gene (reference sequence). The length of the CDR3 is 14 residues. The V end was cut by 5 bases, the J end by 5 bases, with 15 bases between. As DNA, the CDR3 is TGTGCCAGCAGTCCATTCCCGGGCAGGGAGACCCAGTACTTC. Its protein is CASSPFPGRETQYF.

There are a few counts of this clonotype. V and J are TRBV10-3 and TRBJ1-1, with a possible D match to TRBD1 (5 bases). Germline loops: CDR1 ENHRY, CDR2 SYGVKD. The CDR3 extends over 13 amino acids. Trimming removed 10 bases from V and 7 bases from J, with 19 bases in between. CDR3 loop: CATKETDPREAFF. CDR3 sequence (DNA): TGTGCCACCAAGGAGACAGACCCTCGTGAAGCTTTCTTT.

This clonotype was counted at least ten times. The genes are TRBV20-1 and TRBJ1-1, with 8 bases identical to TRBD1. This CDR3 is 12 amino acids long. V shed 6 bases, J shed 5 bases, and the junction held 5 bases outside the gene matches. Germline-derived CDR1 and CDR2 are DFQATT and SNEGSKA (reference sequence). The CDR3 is CSAHGQGTEAFF. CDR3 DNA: TGCAGTGCCCACGGACAGGGTACTGAAGCTTTCTTT.

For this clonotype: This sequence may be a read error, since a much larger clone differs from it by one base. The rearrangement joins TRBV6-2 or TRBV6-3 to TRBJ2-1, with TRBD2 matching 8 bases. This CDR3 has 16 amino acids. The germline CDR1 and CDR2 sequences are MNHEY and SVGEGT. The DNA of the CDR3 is TGTGCCAGCGGTTATCCCGGGACTAGATCCTACAATGAGCAGTTCTTC. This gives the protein CASGYPGTRSYNEQFF.

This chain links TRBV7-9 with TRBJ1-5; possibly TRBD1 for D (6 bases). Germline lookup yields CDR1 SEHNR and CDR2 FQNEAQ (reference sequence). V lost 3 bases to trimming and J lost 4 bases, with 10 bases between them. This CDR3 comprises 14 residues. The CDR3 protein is CASSLGTQNQPQHF. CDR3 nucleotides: TGTGCCAGCAGCTTGGGGACACAGAATCAGCCCCAGCATTTT.

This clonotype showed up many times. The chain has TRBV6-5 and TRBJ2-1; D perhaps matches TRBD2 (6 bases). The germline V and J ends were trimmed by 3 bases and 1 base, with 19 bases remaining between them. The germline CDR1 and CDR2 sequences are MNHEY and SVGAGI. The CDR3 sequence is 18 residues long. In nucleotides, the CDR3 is TGTGCCAGCAGTTATGGTCCATATGTAGCGGAATCCTACAATGAGCAGTTCTTC. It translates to CASSYGPYVAESYNEQFF.

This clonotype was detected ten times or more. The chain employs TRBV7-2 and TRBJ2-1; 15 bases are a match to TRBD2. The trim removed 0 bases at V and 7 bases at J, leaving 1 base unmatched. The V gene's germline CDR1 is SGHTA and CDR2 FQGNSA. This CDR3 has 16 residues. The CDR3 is CASSLAGTSGRNEQFF. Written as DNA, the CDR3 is TGTGCCAGCAGCTTAGCGGGGACTAGCGGGAGGAATGAGCAGTTCTTC. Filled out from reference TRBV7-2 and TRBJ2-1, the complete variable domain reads GAGVSQSPSNKVTEKGKDVELRCDPISGHTALYWYRQSLGQGLEFLIYFQGNSAPDKSGLPSDRFSAERTGGSVSTLTIQRTQQEDSAVYLCASSLAGTSGRNEQFFGPGTRLTVL.

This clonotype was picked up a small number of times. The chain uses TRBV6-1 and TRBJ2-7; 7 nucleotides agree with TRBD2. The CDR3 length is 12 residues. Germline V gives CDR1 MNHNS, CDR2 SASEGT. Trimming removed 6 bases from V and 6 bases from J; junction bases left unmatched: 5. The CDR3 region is CASSGGRAEQYF. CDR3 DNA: TGTGCCAGCAGCGGAGGGAGGGCCGAGCAGTACTTC.